This T cell receptor (beta chain) was identified in a study of T cell responses to AZD1222 COVID-19 vaccine. Looking at the study overall: Pooled in the analysis were second doses at about 4 or about 12 weeks. The study's findings and limits: A mostly white British donor set with more females was recruited, and clonal diversity was possibly underestimated.

Using immunoSEQ multiplex PCR, the repertoire was profiled, and TCRdb retains in-frame clones only, with some absent. The table includes around 130,000 clones, roughly 92% detected once. This clone appeared a few times. Antigen specificity is unknown. V was cut by 4 bases and J by 4 bases, with 20 bases left in between. The CDR3 spans 16 residues. The V gene's germline CDR1 is SEHNR and CDR2 FQNEAQ (reference sequence). Sample: peripheral blood, taken on day 0 of AZD1222 vaccination. This chain uses TRBV7-9 with TRBJ2-7; possible D gene TRBD2, 7 bases. The origin of this receptor is an adult in good health. CDR3 in amino acids: CASSYGGTRGEYEQYV. The CDR3 DNA follows: TGTGCCAGCAGCTACGGGGGGACCAGGGGCGAGTACGAGCAGTACGTC.